The 6 T cell receptor beta chains reported below all come from one sample, sequenced in a study of blood T cell repertoires in COVID-19. Produced via immunoSEQ multiplex PCR; TCRdb's table is partial and in-frame only. Of under 200,000 clones listed, about 86% are singletons. Specimen: peripheral blood. These TCRs come from a man younger than 35 with acute or convalescent COVID-19.

The chain joins TRBV11-2 to TRBJ1-2, with D possibly being TRBD1 (5 bases). CDR3 length equals 16 residues. Germline CDR1 reads SGHAT; CDR2 reads FQNNGV. Trimming took 1 base from V and 4 from J, leaving 16 bases between them. Here the CDR3 reads CASSLGRGTPGYGYTF. CDR3 coding DNA: TGTGCCAGCAGCTTAGGGCGAGGGACTCCAGGCTATGGCTACACCTTC.

In its sample, this clone was seen once. The gene calls are TRBV13 and TRBJ1-1; the match to TRBD1 covers 7 bases. V lost 1 base and J lost 4; bases outside the gene matches: 9. CDR3 length equals 16 residues. Germline CDR1 and CDR2: PRHDT and FYEKMQ (reference sequence). The CDR3: CASSLADRPLGTEAFF. CDR3 nucleotides: TGTGCCAGCAGCTTAGCGGACAGGCCACTTGGCACTGAAGCTTTCTTT.

This sequence joins TRBV19 and TRBJ1-3, with 8 bases that match TRBD1. V shed 6 bases, J shed 2 bases, and the junction held 6 bases outside the gene matches. From germline, CDR1 is LNHDA and CDR2 SQIVND (reference sequence). The CDR3 has 15 residues. The CDR3 is CASSHQGATGNTIYF. Here the CDR3 DNA reads TGTGCCAGTAGCCATCAGGGGGCAACTGGAAACACCATATATTTT.

This chain links TRBV6-5 with TRBJ2-7, with D possibly matching TRBD1 (5 bases). CDR1 is MNHEY, CDR2 SVGAGI, per germline. Trimming stripped 6 bases from V and 5 bases from J, with 14 bases between. This CDR3 has 13 amino acids. Here the CDR3 reads CASSLQMGHEQYF. The CDR3 nucleotides are TGTGCCAGCAGCCTCCAAATGGGGCACGAGCAGTACTTC.

The V and J genes are TRBV14 and TRBJ1-1, with D perhaps TRBD1 (6 bases). V dropped 4 bases and J dropped 9 bases, with 15 bases sitting between them. This CDR3 region has 13 residues. Germline loops: CDR1 SGHDN, CDR2 FVKESK. The CDR3 DNA reads as TGTGCCAGCAGCCTGGACGTGGGGGCGAAAGCTTTCTTT. Amino acids: CASSLDVGAKAFF.

The V gene is TRBV18, the J gene TRBJ1-1; 7 nucleotides match TRBD1. The J segment lost 0 bases and the V segment lost 2 bases, leaving 9 bases of the junction unmatched. CDR3 size: 17 residues. Germline values: CDR1 KGHSH, CDR2 LQKENI. The CDR3 region is CASSPTTGQNLNTEAFF. The CDR3 nucleotides are TGTGCCAGCTCACCAACTACGGGACAGAACCTGAACACTGAAGCTTTCTTT.